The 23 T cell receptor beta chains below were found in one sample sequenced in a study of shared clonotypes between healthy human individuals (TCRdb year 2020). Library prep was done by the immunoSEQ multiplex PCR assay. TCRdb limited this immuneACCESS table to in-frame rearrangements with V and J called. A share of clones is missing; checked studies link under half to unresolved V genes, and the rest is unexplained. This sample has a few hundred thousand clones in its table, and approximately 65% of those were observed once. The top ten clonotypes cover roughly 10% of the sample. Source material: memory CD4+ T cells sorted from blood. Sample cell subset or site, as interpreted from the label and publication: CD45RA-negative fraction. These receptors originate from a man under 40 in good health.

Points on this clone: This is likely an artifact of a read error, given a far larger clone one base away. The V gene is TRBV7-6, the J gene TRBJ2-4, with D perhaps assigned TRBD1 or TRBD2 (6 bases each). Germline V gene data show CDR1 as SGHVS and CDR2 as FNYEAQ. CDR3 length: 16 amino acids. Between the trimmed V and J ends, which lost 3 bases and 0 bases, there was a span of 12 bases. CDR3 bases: TGTGCCAGCAGCTTGGGGGCGGGGCTAGCCAAAAACATTCAGTACTTC. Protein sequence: CASSLGAGLAKNIQYF.

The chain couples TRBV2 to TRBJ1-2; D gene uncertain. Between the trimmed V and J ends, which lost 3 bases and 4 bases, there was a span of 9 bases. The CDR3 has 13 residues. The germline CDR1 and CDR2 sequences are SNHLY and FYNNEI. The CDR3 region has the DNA TGTGCCAGCAGTGACGAGACCAGCTATGGCTACACCTTC. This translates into CASSDETSYGYTF.

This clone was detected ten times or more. CDR3 residues: CASSYTGELFF. CDR3 DNA sequence: TGTGCCAGCAGCTACACCGGGGAGCTGTTTTTT. The chain carries TRBV9 and TRBJ2-2, with D unclear. CDR1 SGDLS and CDR2 YYNGEE come from the germline V gene. V gave up 4 bases and J gave up 3 bases, with 1 base separating them. The CDR3 loop spans 11 amino acids. Drawing the rest from reference TRBV9 and TRBJ2-2, the complete variable domain is DSGVTQTPKHLITATGQRVTLRCSPRSGDLSVYWYQQSLDQGLQFLIQYYNGEERAKGNILERFSAQQFPDLHSELNLSSLELGDSALYFCASSYTGELFFGEGSRLTVL.

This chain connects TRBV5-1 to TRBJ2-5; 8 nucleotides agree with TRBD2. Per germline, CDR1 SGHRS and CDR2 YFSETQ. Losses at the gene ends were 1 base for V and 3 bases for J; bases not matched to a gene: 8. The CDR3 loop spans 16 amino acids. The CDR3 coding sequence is TGCGCCAGCAGCTTGCTTGCTAGCGGGCCTGAAGAGACCCAGTACTTC. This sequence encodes CASSLLASGPEETQYF.

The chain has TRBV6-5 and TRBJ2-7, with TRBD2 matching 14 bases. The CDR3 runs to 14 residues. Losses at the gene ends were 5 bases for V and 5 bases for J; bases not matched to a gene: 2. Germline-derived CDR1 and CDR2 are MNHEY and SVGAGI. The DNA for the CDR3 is TGTGCCAGCAGTATGGGACTAGCGGGAGACGAGCAGTACTTC. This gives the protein CASSMGLAGDEQYF.

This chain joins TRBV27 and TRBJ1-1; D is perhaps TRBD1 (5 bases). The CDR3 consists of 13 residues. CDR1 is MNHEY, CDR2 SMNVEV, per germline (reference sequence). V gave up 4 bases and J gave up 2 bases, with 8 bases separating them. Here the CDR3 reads CASSYRINTEAFF. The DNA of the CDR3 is TGTGCCAGCAGTTACAGGATAAACACTGAAGCTTTCTTT.

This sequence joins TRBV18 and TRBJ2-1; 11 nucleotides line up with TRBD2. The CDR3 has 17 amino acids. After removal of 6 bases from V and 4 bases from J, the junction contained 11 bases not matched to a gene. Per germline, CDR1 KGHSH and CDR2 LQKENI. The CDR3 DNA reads TGTGCCAGCTCCCTATATAGCGGGAGGGCCGTTTACAATGAGCAGTTCTTC. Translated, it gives CASSLYSGRAVYNEQFF.

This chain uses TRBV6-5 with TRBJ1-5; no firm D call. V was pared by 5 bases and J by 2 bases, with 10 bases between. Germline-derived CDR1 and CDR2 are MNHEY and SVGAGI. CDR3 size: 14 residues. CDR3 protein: CASSTLNGNQPQHF. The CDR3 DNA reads TGTGCCAGCAGTACATTGAACGGCAATCAGCCCCAGCATTTT.

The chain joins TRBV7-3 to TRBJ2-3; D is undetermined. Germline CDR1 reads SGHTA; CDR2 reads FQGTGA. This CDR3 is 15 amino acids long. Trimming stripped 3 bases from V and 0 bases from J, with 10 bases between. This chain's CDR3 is CASSLVTTSTDTQYF. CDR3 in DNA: TGTGCCAGCAGCTTGGTTACTACTAGCACAGATACGCAGTATTTT.

The CDR3 DNA reads TGTGCCAGCAGCCACGGGACAGACAATGAGCAGTTCTTC. It yields the protein CASSHGTDNEQFF. The chain combines TRBV7-7 with TRBJ2-1; 7 bases agree with TRBD1. Looked up from germline, CDR1 is SSHAT and CDR2 is FNYEAQ (reference sequence). This CDR3 is 13 amino acids long. The V gene end was trimmed by 5 bases and the J gene end by 5 bases; junction bases not matched to a gene: 3.

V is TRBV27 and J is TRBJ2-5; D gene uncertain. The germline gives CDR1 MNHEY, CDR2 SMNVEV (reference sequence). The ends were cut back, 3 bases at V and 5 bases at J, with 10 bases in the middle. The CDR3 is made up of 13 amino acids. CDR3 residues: CASSFRVAETQYF. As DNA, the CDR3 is TGTGCCAGCAGTTTTAGGGTGGCGGAGACCCAGTACTTC.

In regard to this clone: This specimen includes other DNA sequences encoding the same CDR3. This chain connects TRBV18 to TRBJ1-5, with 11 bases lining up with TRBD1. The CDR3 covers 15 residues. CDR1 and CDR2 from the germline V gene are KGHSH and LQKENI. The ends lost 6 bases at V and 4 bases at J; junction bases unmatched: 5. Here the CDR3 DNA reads TGTGCCAGCTCCCCTGGGACAGGGGGTAATCAGCCCCAGCATTTT. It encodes CASSPGTGGNQPQHF.

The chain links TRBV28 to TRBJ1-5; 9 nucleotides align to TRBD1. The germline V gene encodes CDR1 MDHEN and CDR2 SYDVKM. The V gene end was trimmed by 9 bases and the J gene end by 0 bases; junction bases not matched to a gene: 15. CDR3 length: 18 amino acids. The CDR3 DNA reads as TGTGCCAGTAACCGGCCGGGACAGGGCCTGTATAGCAATCAGCCCCAGCATTTT. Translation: CASNRPGQGLYSNQPQHF.

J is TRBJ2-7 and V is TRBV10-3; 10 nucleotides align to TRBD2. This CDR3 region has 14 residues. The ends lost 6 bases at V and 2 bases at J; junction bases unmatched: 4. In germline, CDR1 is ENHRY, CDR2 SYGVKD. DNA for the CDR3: TGTGCCATCAGCACTAGCGGGACCCCCTACGAGCAGTACTTC. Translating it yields CAISTSGTPYEQYF.

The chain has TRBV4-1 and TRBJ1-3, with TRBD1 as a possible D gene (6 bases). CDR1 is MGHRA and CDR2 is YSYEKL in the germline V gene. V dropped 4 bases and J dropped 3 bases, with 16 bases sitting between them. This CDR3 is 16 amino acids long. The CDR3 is CASSPHRVVVGNTIYF. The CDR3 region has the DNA TGCGCCAGCAGCCCTCACAGGGTTGTAGTTGGAAACACCATATATTTT.

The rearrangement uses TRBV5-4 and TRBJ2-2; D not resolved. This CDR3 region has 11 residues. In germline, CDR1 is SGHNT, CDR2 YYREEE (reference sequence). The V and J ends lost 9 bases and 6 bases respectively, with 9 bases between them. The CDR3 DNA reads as TGTGCCACCGGGTGGCCCGGGGAGCTGTTTTTT. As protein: CATGWPGELFF.

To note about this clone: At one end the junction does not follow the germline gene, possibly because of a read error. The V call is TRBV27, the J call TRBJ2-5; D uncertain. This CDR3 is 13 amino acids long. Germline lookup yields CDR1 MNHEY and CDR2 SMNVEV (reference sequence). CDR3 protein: CASMPINQETQYF. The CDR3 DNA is TGTGCCAGCATGCCCATCAACCAGGAGACCCAGTACTTC.

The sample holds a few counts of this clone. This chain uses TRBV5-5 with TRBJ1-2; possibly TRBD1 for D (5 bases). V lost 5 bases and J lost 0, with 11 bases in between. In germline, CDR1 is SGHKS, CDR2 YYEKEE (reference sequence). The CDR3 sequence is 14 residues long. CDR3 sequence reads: CASSSTASNYGYTF. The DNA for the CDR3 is TGTGCCAGCAGTTCGACAGCGTCTAACTATGGCTACACCTTC.

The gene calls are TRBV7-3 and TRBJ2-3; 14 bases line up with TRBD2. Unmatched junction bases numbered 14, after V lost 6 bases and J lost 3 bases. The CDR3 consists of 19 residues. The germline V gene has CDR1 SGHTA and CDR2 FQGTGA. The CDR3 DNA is TGTGCCAGCAGTACAACCAGGGGGACTAGCGGGAGATCGACAGATACGCAGTATTTT. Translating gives CASSTTRGTSGRSTDTQYF.

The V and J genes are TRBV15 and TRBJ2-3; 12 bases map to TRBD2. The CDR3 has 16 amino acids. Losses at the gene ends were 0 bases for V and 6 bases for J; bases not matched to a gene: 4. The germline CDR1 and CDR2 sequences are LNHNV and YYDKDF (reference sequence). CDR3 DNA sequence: TGTGCCACCAGCAGAGACGGACTAGCGGGATCGGATACGCAGTATTTT. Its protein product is CATSRDGLAGSDTQYF.

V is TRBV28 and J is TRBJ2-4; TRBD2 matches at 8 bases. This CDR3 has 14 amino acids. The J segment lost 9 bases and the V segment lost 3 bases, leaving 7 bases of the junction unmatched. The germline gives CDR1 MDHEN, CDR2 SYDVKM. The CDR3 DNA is TGTGCCAGCAGTTTGTTGGCGGGAGGTGGCATTCAGTACTTC. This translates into CASSLLAGGGIQYF.

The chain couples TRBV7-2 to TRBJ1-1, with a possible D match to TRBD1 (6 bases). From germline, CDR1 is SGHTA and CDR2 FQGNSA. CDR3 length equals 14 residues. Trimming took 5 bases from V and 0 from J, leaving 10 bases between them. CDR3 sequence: CASSPYRVNTEAFF. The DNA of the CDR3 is TGTGCCAGCAGCCCTTACAGGGTGAACACTGAAGCTTTCTTT.

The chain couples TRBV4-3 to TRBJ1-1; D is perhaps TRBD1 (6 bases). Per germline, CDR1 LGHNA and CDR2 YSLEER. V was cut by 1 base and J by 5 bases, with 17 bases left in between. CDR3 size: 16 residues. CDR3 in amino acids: CASSQGNRGPGTEAFF. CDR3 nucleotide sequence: TGCGCCAGCAGCCAAGGGAACCGGGGGCCCGGGACTGAAGCTTTCTTT.